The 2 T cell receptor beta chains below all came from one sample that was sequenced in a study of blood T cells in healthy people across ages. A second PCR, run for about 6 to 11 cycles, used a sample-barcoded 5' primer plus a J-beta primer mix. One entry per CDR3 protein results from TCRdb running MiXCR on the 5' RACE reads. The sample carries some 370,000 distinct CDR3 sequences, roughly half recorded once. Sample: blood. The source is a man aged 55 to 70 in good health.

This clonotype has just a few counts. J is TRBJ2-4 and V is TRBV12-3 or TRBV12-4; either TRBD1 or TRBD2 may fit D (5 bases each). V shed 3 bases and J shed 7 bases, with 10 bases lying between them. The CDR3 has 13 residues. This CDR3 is CASSLGTFNIQYF. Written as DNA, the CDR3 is TGTGCCAGCAGTTTGGGGACCTTTAACATTCAGTACTTC.

The CDR3 region is CASSYASGRKETQYF. The CDR3 DNA follows: TGTGCCAGCAGTTACGCGAGCGGGAGAAAAGAGACCCAGTACTTC. The chain uses TRBV6-6 and TRBJ2-5; 8 bases agree with TRBD2. CDR1 is MNHNY, CDR2 SVGAGI, per germline (reference sequence). Germline trimming cut 2 bases from V and 3 bases from J; bases unmatched to any gene: 5. The CDR3 extends over 15 amino acids.